This T cell receptor beta chain is from a study of monozygotic twins with inflammatory bowel disease. Regarding the study as a whole: It was in IBD patients that TCRbeta diversity (inverse Simpson) was lower than in healthy co-twins. A distinction between different T cell subtypes was not possible.

The CDR3 runs 14 residues. Germline CDR1 and CDR2: DFQATT and SNEGSKA (reference sequence). Total RNA, at roughly 3.5 ug, went into every TCR library. TCRdb re-called the 5' RACE reads and gives one entry per CDR3 protein, without DNA. The listing records over 150,000 distinct CDR3 sequences. A note on this clonotype: The antigen remains undetermined.

The source material was blood. This receptor was taken from a human donor with ulcerative colitis or Crohn's disease, or a healthy co-twin of an affected twin (not recorded which). The rearrangement links TRBV20-1 to TRBJ2-1; no DNA is available, so the TRBD1 call from TCRdb remains unchecked. CDR3 sequence: CSARRVPIYNEQFF.